The T cell receptor (beta chain) described here comes from a study of T cells after posttransplantation cyclophosphamide. With 1 base clipped from V and 1 base from J, the junction kept 2 bases outside the gene matches. This CDR3 comprises 15 residues. From germline, CDR1 is SEHNR and CDR2 FQNEAQ (reference sequence). Profiling relied on immunoSEQ multiplex PCR, and the TCRdb table lists in-frame clones only, not all of them. Recorded here are fewer than 35,000 clones, with no singletons, and the ten leading clones hold more than 4.5%. This clonotype was sampled from a woman aged 25 to 39 in good health and a related stem cell transplant donor. Source material: PBMCs. The chain carries TRBV7-9 and TRBJ1-2; 8 bases fit TRBD1. In nucleotides, the CDR3 is TGTGCCAGCAGCTTAGAGGACAGGGTTAACTATGGCTACACCTTC. Amino acids: CASSLEDRVNYGYTF.